Following are 32 T cell receptor beta chains from one sample sequenced in a study of T cell responses to AZD1222 COVID-19 vaccine. Data came from immunoSEQ multiplex PCR; TCRdb stores just in-frame clones and leaves some out. The sample lists 150,000 to 250,000 clones, approximately 90% seen once, with 3.4% in the top ten. Sequenced material: peripheral blood, taken 28 days after the second AZD1222 dose. The receptors originated from an adult who received the AZD1222 COVID-19 vaccine.

This chain connects TRBV12-3 or TRBV12-4 to TRBJ1-1; D is undetermined. The CDR3 covers 12 residues. V was clipped by 6 bases and J by 4 bases, with 9 bases between them. The CDR3: CASSPQVTEAFF. In DNA, the CDR3 is TGTGCCAGCAGCCCCCAGGTCACTGAAGCTTTCTTT.

The rearrangement joins TRBV12-3 or TRBV12-4 to TRBJ1-2; D is unclear. CDR3 length equals 13 residues. V was clipped by 7 bases and J by 4 bases, with 13 bases between them. CDR3 loop: CASTPRVGYGYTF. The CDR3 nucleotides are TGTGCCAGCACCCCTCGGGTCGGCTATGGCTACACCTTC.

The gene calls are TRBV14 and TRBJ2-7, with 12 bases identical to TRBD2. Germline values: CDR1 SGHDN, CDR2 FVKESK. V lost 3 bases, J lost 4 bases, and 16 bases stayed unmatched. The CDR3 has 19 residues. The CDR3 spells CASSHRLAGEEEPVYEQYF. The CDR3 DNA is TGTGCCAGCAGCCACCGACTAGCGGGAGAGGAGGAACCTGTGTACGAGCAGTACTTC.

Here the CDR3 reads CASSTGDNLGGEQYF. CDR3 in DNA: TGCGCCAGCAGCACCGGAGACAACCTTGGGGGCGAGCAGTACTTC. The chain recombines TRBV5-1 with TRBJ2-7; the D call may be TRBD1 or TRBD2 (5 bases each). The CDR3 totals 15 residues. Germline CDR1 and CDR2: SGHRS and YFSETQ. Trimming shortened V by 4 bases and J by 6 bases, and 20 bases separated the two germline ends.

V is TRBV28 and J is TRBJ1-2, with unresolved D. The germline gives CDR1 MDHEN, CDR2 SYDVKM. The CDR3 spans 16 residues. Trimming pared 6 bases from V and 8 bases from J, leaving 25 bases between. CDR3 region: CASSPVGGQPHGGYTF. Here the CDR3 DNA reads TGTGCCAGCAGCCCCGTCGGAGGGCAGCCTCACGGAGGCTACACCTTC.

This chain joins TRBV2 and TRBJ2-2; no firm D call. This CDR3 region has 13 residues. V gave up 3 bases and J gave up 7 bases, with 9 bases separating them. The germline V gene has CDR1 SNHLY and CDR2 FYNNEI. The CDR3 nucleotides read TGTGCCAGCAGTGATGAAGGGAACGGGGAGCTGTTTTTT. Its translation: CASSDEGNGELFF.

This sequence joins TRBV21-1 and TRBJ2-7. TRBV21-1 is reported as a pseudogene. CDR3 size: 17 residues. The chain's CDR3 is CASIHLSGRDKDYEQYF. CDR3 sequence (DNA): TGTGCCAGCATTCACTTATCCGGGCGGGACAAGGACTACGAGCAGTACTTC.

This chain links TRBV5-1 with TRBJ2-5; tentative D call: TRBD2 (5 bases). V lost 4 bases to trimming and J lost 5 bases, with 15 bases between them. Germline CDR1 SGHRS, CDR2 YFSETQ. The CDR3 has 14 amino acids. The CDR3 coding sequence is TGCGCCAGCAGCCCCGGGATCCCCAGGGAGACCCAGTACTTC. Translated, it gives CASSPGIPRETQYF.

This chain connects TRBV30 to TRBJ1-3, with D possibly matching TRBD1 (5 bases). The CDR3 extends over 14 amino acids. Trimming pared 0 bases from V and 2 bases from J, leaving 8 bases between. Germline-derived CDR1 and CDR2 are GTSNPN and SVGIG (reference sequence). CDR3 nucleotide sequence: TGTGCCTGGAGTGTTTGGGGGGCTGGAAACACCATATATTTT. Translated, it gives CAWSVWGAGNTIYF.

The V gene is TRBV2, the J gene TRBJ1-5; TRBD1 might be the D (5 bases). The germline V and J ends were trimmed by 11 bases and 1 base, with 12 bases remaining between them. CDR3 size: 13 residues. CDR1 and CDR2 from the germline V gene are SNHLY and FYNNEI. CDR3 bases: TGTGCCCTAGGGGCGGGAAGCAATCAGCCCCAGCATTTT. It codes for CALGAGSNQPQHF.

V gene TRBV19 combines with J gene TRBJ2-5; 11 positions match TRBD2. V lost 1 base, J lost 3 bases, and 4 bases stayed unmatched. CDR1 is LNHDA, CDR2 SQIVND, per germline (reference sequence). The CDR3 length is 16 residues. CDR3 sequence reads: CASSIGTGLAEETQYF. The CDR3 DNA reads TGTGCCAGTAGTATAGGGACGGGACTAGCGGAAGAGACCCAGTACTTC.

This sequence joins TRBV5-1 and TRBJ1-1; TRBD1 matches 9 bases. Germline assignment: CDR1 SGHRS and CDR2 YFSETQ. This CDR3 comprises 15 residues. Trimming cost V 4 bases and J 4 bases; bases outside gene matches: 8. This CDR3 reads CASSTQGQGSTEAFF. In nucleotides, the CDR3 is TGCGCCAGCAGCACCCAAGGACAGGGGAGCACTGAAGCTTTCTTT. The variable domain in full, with the rest retrieved from reference TRBV5-1 and TRBJ1-1, is KAGVTQTPRYLIKTRGQQVTLSCSPISGHRSVSWYQQTPGQGLQFLFEYFSETQRNKGNFPGRFSGRQFSNSRSEMNVSTLELGDSALYLCASSTQGQGSTEAFFGQGTRLTVV.

The chain has TRBV5-1 and TRBJ2-1; TRBD2 matches at 8 bases. V lost 1 base to trimming and J lost 12 bases; unmatched junction nucleotides: 18. Germline loops: CDR1 SGHRS, CDR2 YFSETQ. The CDR3 has 17 residues. CDR3 nucleotide sequence: TGCGCCAGCAGCTTGAGTCTAGCGGGCCCCCGTCAGGTGGGGCAGTTCTTC. Its translation is CASSLSLAGPRQVGQFF.

The chain carries TRBV3-1 (or the pseudogene TRBV3-2) and TRBJ2-1, with D perhaps matching TRBD1 (6 bases). The CDR3 has 13 amino acids. Trimming shortened V by 8 bases and J by 6 bases, and 14 bases separated the two germline ends. Germline CDR1 reads LGHDT; CDR2 reads YNNKEL (reference sequence). CDR3 DNA: TGTGCCAGCGCCCGGTTGGGGGCCAATGAGCAGTTCTTC. This encodes CASARLGANEQFF.

The chain recombines TRBV4-1 with TRBJ2-2, with 11 nucleotides matching TRBD2. The CDR3 covers 16 residues. With V trimmed by 5 bases and J by 7 bases, 9 bases remained unmatched. Germline CDR1 reads MGHRA; CDR2 reads YSYEKL. Here the CDR3 DNA reads TGCGCCAGCAGCGAAGTAGCGGGAGGGCCGCTCGGGGAGCTGTTTTTT. The encoded protein is CASSEVAGGPLGELFF.

The rearrangement uses TRBV30 and TRBJ1-1; D gene uncertain. The CDR3 is made up of 12 amino acids. Deletions cut 2 bases from V and 2 bases from J, with 6 bases between. In germline, CDR1 is GTSNPN, CDR2 SVGIG (reference sequence). The DNA for the CDR3 is TGTGCCTGGAGTTCCCTTAACACTGAAGCTTTCTTT. The encoded protein is CAWSSLNTEAFF.

This clone turned up a few times. The CDR3 region is CATSDPGGGGYTF. CDR3 DNA sequence: TGTGCCACCAGTGACCCAGGGGGCGGCGGCTACACCTTC. The chain links TRBV24-1 to TRBJ1-2; TRBD1 matches at 8 bases. This CDR3 has 13 residues. Germline CDR1 reads KGHDR; CDR2 reads SFDVKD. Trimming cost V 4 bases and J 8 bases; bases outside gene matches: 5.

Regarding this clone: The same CDR3 is also encoded by other DNA sequences in this sample. This chain joins TRBV13 and TRBJ2-7; tentatively, D is TRBD1 (5 bases). V shed 5 bases and J shed 8 bases, with 22 bases lying between them. This CDR3 spans 15 amino acids. The germline gives CDR1 PRHDT, CDR2 FYEKMQ (reference sequence). The CDR3 region is CASSPQGTYEVKQYF. CDR3 nucleotides: TGTGCCAGCAGCCCCCAGGGAACCTACGAGGTGAAGCAGTACTTC.

The chain joins TRBV28 to TRBJ2-1; TRBD2 matches 7 bases. Germline V gene lookup returns CDR1 MDHEN and CDR2 SYDVKM. The CDR3 runs to 15 residues. The V gene end was trimmed by 3 bases and the J gene end by 6 bases; junction bases not matched to a gene: 8. The CDR3 nucleotides are TGTGCCAGCAGTTTCAGACTAGCCGGAGTCAATGAGCAGTTCTTC. Translating gives CASSFRLAGVNEQFF.

This clone was recorded once. The genes are TRBV5-4 and TRBJ1-6; D gene uncertain. Between the trimmed V and J ends, which lost 4 bases and 10 bases, there was a span of 15 bases. Germline CDR1 reads SGHNT; CDR2 reads YYREEE (reference sequence). The length of the CDR3 is 14 residues. CDR3 sequence reads: CASSPPGVGSPLHF. CDR3 DNA: TGTGCCAGCAGCCCTCCCGGGGTAGGATCACCCCTCCACTTT.

The V call is TRBV15, the J call TRBJ1-5; TRBD1 is a possible D gene (5 bases). CDR1 and CDR2 from the germline V gene are LNHNV and YYDKDF (reference sequence). This CDR3 region has 16 residues. V lost 0 bases, J lost 6 bases, and 15 bases lay in between. The CDR3 spells CATSREMAGSTQPQHF. As DNA, the CDR3 is TGTGCCACCAGCAGAGAGATGGCAGGGTCCACTCAGCCCCAGCATTTT. The full variable domain, completed using reference TRBV15 and TRBJ1-5, is DAMVIQNPRYQVTQFGKPVTLSCSQTLNHNVMYWYQQKSSQAPKLLFHYYDKDFNNEADTPDNFQSRRPNTSFCFLDIRSPGLGDTAMYLCATSREMAGSTQPQHFGDGTRLSIL.

The genes are TRBV5-5 and TRBJ2-2; 7 positions match TRBD1. Per the germline V gene, CDR1 is SGHKS and CDR2 is YYEKEE (reference sequence). The CDR3 is made up of 16 amino acids. J gave up 4 bases and V 0 bases, and 6 bases lay outside the gene matches. CDR3 loop: CASSLGQGPSTGELFF. In nucleotides, the CDR3 is TGTGCCAGCAGCTTGGGACAGGGTCCCAGCACCGGGGAGCTGTTTTTT.

The V and J genes are TRBV7-2 and TRBJ1-6; D is uncertain. The CDR3 contains 19 residues. V dropped 5 bases and J dropped 0 bases, with 20 bases sitting between them. The germline V gene has CDR1 SGHTA and CDR2 FQGNSA. CDR3 region: CASSAPGWVLSSYNSPLHF. In DNA, the CDR3 is TGTGCCAGCAGCGCGCCCGGGTGGGTTCTAAGCTCCTATAATTCACCCCTCCACTTT.

J is TRBJ1-1 and V is TRBV24-1; maybe TRBD1 (5 bases). From germline, CDR1 is KGHDR and CDR2 SFDVKD. This CDR3 region has 13 residues. V shed 8 bases and J shed 1 base, with 10 bases lying between them. The CDR3 loop reads CATTSTGNTEAFF. The CDR3 DNA sequence: TGTGCCACCACCAGCACAGGGAACACTGAAGCTTTCTTT.

This clone was counted only a few times. The rearrangement uses TRBV11-3 and TRBJ2-2; the match to TRBD2 covers 9 bases. This CDR3 is built from 17 residues. V dropped 1 base and J dropped 6; count of bases not matched to a gene: 9. Germline CDR1 and CDR2: SGHNT and YENEEA. The chain's CDR3 is CASSLGGGRAGSGELFF. The CDR3, as DNA: TGTGCCAGCAGCTTAGGCGGCGGGAGGGCCGGTTCCGGGGAGCTGTTTTTT.

The genes are TRBV5-1 and TRBJ2-5, with D perhaps being TRBD1 or TRBD2 (5 bases each). The CDR3 spans 13 residues. Trimming stripped 3 bases from V and 9 bases from J, with 15 bases between. The germline gives CDR1 SGHRS, CDR2 YFSETQ. The CDR3 DNA reads as TGCGCCAGCAGCTCGGACAATCTGGAGGCCCAGTACTTC. This codes for CASSSDNLEAQYF.

The J gene is TRBJ2-1, the V gene TRBV9; D is unresolved. The germline V gene encodes CDR1 SGDLS and CDR2 YYNGEE. The CDR3 is made up of 15 amino acids. Trimming took off 4 bases at V and 6 bases at J, with 17 bases between the two ends. Here the CDR3 DNA reads TGTGCCAGCAGCCCCCCGGGCGGCCCGGGCAATGAGCAGTTCTTC. The encoded protein is CASSPPGGPGNEQFF. The whole variable domain, remainder taken from reference TRBV9 and TRBJ2-1, is DSGVTQTPKHLITATGQRVTLRCSPRSGDLSVYWYQQSLDQGLQFLIQYYNGEERAKGNILERFSAQQFPDLHSELNLSSLELGDSALYFCASSPPGGPGNEQFFGPGTRLTVL.

The gene calls are TRBV4-1 and TRBJ2-1, with TRBD2 matching 10 bases. The V gene's germline CDR1 is MGHRA and CDR2 YSYEKL. V lost 6 bases to trimming and J lost 6 bases; unmatched junction nucleotides: 14. The CDR3 is 17 residues long. The CDR3 protein is CASSKGWDTSGTNEQFF. In DNA form, the CDR3 reads TGCGCCAGCAGTAAAGGGTGGGATACTAGCGGGACCAATGAGCAGTTCTTC.

The gene calls are TRBV28 and TRBJ1-2; D is possibly TRBD1 (6 bases). This CDR3 is 16 amino acids long. Looked up from germline, CDR1 is MDHEN and CDR2 is SYDVKM. V was pared by 5 bases and J by 1 base, with 17 bases between. CDR3 DNA: TGTGCCAGCAGTGTGTGGGGGGCCTACTTTAACTATGGCTACACCTTC. It is translated as CASSVWGAYFNYGYTF.

This clone was detected only a few times. The V and J genes are TRBV6-5 and TRBJ1-6; 9 bases fit TRBD1. Trimming cost V 0 bases and J 8 bases; bases outside gene matches: 5. This CDR3 comprises 16 residues. Germline CDR1 and CDR2: MNHEY and SVGAGI. This CDR3 reads CASSYSKTGGYSPLHF. The CDR3 DNA reads as TGTGCCAGCAGTTACTCAAAGACAGGGGGGTATTCACCCCTCCACTTT.

This clone was recorded a few times. The V and J genes are TRBV25-1 and TRBJ1-1; the match to TRBD1 covers 9 bases. This CDR3 contains 11 residues. The V gene's germline CDR1 is MGHDK and CDR2 SYGVNS. Trimming took 8 bases from V and 10 from J; bases not matched to a gene: 5. The CDR3 sequence: CASLDRGGAFF. DNA for the CDR3: TGTGCCAGCCTAGACAGGGGGGGAGCTTTCTTT. The full variable domain, rest sourced from reference TRBV25-1 and TRBJ1-1, is EADIYQTPRYLVIGTGKKITLECSQTMGHDKMYWYQQDPGMELHLIHYSYGVNSTEKGDLSSESTVSRIRTEHFPLTLESARPSHTSQYLCASLDRGGAFFGQGTRLTVV.

The V and J genes are TRBV6-5 and TRBJ1-2, with 7 bases lining up with TRBD1. The CDR3 is 14 amino acids. Germline V gives CDR1 MNHEY, CDR2 SVGAGI. Trimming took 4 bases from V and 3 from J; bases not matched to a gene: 5. The CDR3 DNA follows: TGTGCCAGCAGTTTACGGACAGGAGACTATGGCTACACCTTC. Its translation: CASSLRTGDYGYTF.